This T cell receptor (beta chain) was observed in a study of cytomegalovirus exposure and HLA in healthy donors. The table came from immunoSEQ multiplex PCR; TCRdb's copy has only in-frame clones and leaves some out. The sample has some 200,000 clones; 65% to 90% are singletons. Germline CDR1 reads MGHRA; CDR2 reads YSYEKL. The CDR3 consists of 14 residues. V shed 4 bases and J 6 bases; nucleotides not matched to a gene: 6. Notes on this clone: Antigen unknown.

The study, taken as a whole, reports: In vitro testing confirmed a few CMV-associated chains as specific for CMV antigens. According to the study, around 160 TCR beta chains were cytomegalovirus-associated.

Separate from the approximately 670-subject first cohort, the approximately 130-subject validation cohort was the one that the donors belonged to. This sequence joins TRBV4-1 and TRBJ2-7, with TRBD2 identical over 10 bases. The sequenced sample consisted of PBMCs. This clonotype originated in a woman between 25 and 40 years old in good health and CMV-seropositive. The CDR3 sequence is CASSRLAGVVEQYF. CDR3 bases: TGCGCCAGCAGCCGTCTAGCGGGAGTGGTCGAGCAGTACTTC.